What follows describes a single T cell receptor beta chain. The data derive from a study of blood T cell repertoires in COVID-19. Whole-study context: Nucleic acid was either cDNA or gDNA, and it came from T cells, B-cell-depleted T cells, or PBMCs.

Assay used: immunoSEQ multiplex PCR; TCRdb lists only in-frame clones, some missing. This sample has some 200,000 clones; roughly 90% occur once, and the top ten carry around 2.3%. Germline CDR1 MNHEY, CDR2 SVGAGI. The CDR3 contains 15 residues. V lost 4 bases and J lost 2, with 14 bases in between. The receptor was isolated from a young woman who had recovered from COVID-19. V gene TRBV6-5 combines with J gene TRBJ1-1; unclear D gene. What was sequenced was PBMCs or T cells enriched from blood (not recorded which). The CDR3 loop is CASSWEQPTNTEAFF. In DNA, the CDR3 is TGTGCCAGCAGTTGGGAGCAACCTACTAACACTGAAGCTTTCTTT.